The TCR beta chain under discussion was sequenced for a study of technical replicates of blood from several donors. The V gene end was trimmed by 5 bases and the J gene end by 0 bases; junction bases not matched to a gene: 9. CDR3 length equals 16 residues. The germline V gene has CDR1 LNHDA and CDR2 SQIVND (reference sequence). The protocol was immunoSEQ multiplex PCR, while the TCRdb copy is restricted to in-frame clones and leaves out a portion. The table shows 85,000 to 100,000 clones, with approximately 94% occurring only once. The TCR originated in a human donor in good health. The chain carries TRBV19 and TRBJ2-7, with 8 bases identical to TRBD2. Sequenced: T cells isolated from PBMCs. CDR3 in DNA: TGTGCCAGTAGTGGACTATTCACTAGCGGCTCCTACGAGCAGTACTTC. Encoded protein: CASSGLFTSGSYEQYF.